This T cell receptor beta chain originates from a study of cytomegalovirus exposure and HLA in healthy donors. The PCR was carried out with 60 Vbeta primers and 13 Jbeta primers. Measured with immunoSEQ multiplex PCR; TCRdb has only the in-frame clones, and not every one. The sample has about 130,000 clones, over 75% seen once. This donor's record omits CMV serostatus. A remark on this clone: Its target is unknown. One junction end does not reproduce the germline sequence, and a read error may be involved.

Study-wide findings and caveats: Sequencing depth roughly uniform across donors was assumed in presence/absence analyses.

Looked up from germline, CDR1 is SGDLS and CDR2 is YYNGEE. The CDR3 sequence is 15 residues long. The clonotype comes from a man aged 25 to 40 in good health. This chain connects TRBV9 to TRBJ2-5, with 13 nucleotides matching TRBD2. The sample was PBMCs. This CDR3 reads CASSVATEGLAGLNF. The CDR3 DNA reads as TGTGCCAGCAGCGTAGCTACCGAGGGACTAGCGGGACTGAACTTC. Full variable domain (outside the CDR3, taken from reference TRBV9 and TRBJ2-5): DSGVTQTPKHLITATGQRVTLRCSPRSGDLSVYWYQQSLDQGLQFLIQYYNGEERAKGNILERFSAQQFPDLHSELNLSSLELGDSALYFCASSVATEGLAGLNFGPGTRLLVL.